One and the same sample provided the 30 T cell receptor beta chains below, sequenced in a study of multiple sclerosis patients with progressive multifocal leukoencephalopathy. The method was immunoSEQ multiplex PCR; TCRdb's version includes in-frame clones alone and lacks a portion of them. The sample yields some 31,000 clones, approximately 84% seen once. As to time point: time of PML onset. The sample was PBMCs, taken from a patient treated with natalizumab. The receptors come from a human donor with progressive multifocal leukoencephalopathy.

The chain combines TRBV7-9 with TRBJ2-5; a weak D match, TRBD2 (6 bases). The DNA end favors TRBJ2-7, so the J call may be wrong. Germline V gene sequence: CDR1 SEHNR, CDR2 FQNEAQ (reference sequence). CDR3 length: 14 amino acids. The CDR3 coding sequence is TGTGCCAGCAGCCCCAGCGGACTAATCTACGAGCAGTACTTC. It translates to CASSPSGLIYEQYF.

The chain has TRBV7-2 and TRBJ2-7; maybe TRBD1 (5 bases). This CDR3 comprises 16 residues. V lost 1 base and J 2 bases, leaving 15 bases between the germline ends. Germline lookup yields CDR1 SGHTA and CDR2 FQGNSA. The CDR3 coding sequence is TGTGCCAGCAGCTTAGAAGGGTCAGGGAAGACCTACGAGCAGTACTTC. Translating it yields CASSLEGSGKTYEQYF.

V and J are TRBV9 and TRBJ2-7; unclear D gene. From germline, CDR1 is SGDLS and CDR2 YYNGEE. There are 15 residues in the CDR3. Trimming shortened V by 3 bases and J by 0 bases, and 13 bases separated the two germline ends. The CDR3 loop reads CASSARTAASYEQYF. The CDR3 nucleotides are TGTGCCAGCAGCGCCCGGACGGCCGCCTCCTACGAGCAGTACTTC. Supplemented by reference TRBV9 and TRBJ2-7, the full variable domain reads DSGVTQTPKHLITATGQRVTLRCSPRSGDLSVYWYQQSLDQGLQFLIQYYNGEERAKGNILERFSAQQFPDLHSELNLSSLELGDSALYFCASSARTAASYEQYFGPGTRLTVT.

This chain connects TRBV7-9 to TRBJ1-1; perhaps TRBD1 as D (5 bases). This CDR3 has 15 residues. The V and J ends lost 5 bases and 4 bases respectively, with 17 bases between them. Germline CDR1 reads SEHNR; CDR2 reads FQNEAQ (reference sequence). The DNA of the CDR3 is TGTGCCAGCAGCCTGTACGATGGGGGAGGCACTGAAGCTTTCTTT. Its translation: CASSLYDGGGTEAFF.

In its sample, this clone was seen once. The V and J genes are TRBV30 and TRBJ2-7; either TRBD1 or TRBD2 may supply D (5 bases each). This CDR3 is 14 amino acids long. Germline loops: CDR1 GTSNPN, CDR2 SVGIG (reference sequence). Trimming removed 3 bases at V and 3 bases at J, with 15 bases between. The CDR3 here is CAWRRDRKIYEQYF. The CDR3, as DNA: TGTGCCTGGAGGAGGGACCGAAAAATCTACGAGCAGTACTTC.

A single count supports this clone. The chain uses TRBV9 and TRBJ2-5; D tentatively reads TRBD1 or TRBD2 (5 bases each). Trimming left V 0 bases short and J 3 bases short, with 6 bases between. Germline loops: CDR1 SGDLS, CDR2 YYNGEE. This CDR3 has 13 residues. DNA for the CDR3: TGTGCCAGCAGCGTAGGGGGGAAAGAGACCCAGTACTTC. It encodes CASSVGGKETQYF.

A few counts support this clone. The rearrangement links TRBV10-3 to TRBJ1-2; tentatively, D is TRBD1 (6 bases). The CDR3 contains 14 residues. The V and J ends lost 10 bases and 4 bases respectively, with 19 bases between them. The germline V gene has CDR1 ENHRY and CDR2 SYGVKD. Written as DNA, the CDR3 is TGTGCCACCTCACCCAGGGGAACGGCCTATGGCTACACCTTC. Translating it yields CATSPRGTAYGYTF.

The chain combines TRBV28 with TRBJ2-1; 10 bases are shared with TRBD1. The CDR3 is 15 amino acids. The germline V gene encodes CDR1 MDHEN and CDR2 SYDVKM. V trimming: 4 bases; J trimming: 3 bases; junction bases outside the gene matches: 3. The CDR3 sequence is CASSSRDRGYNEQFF. In DNA, the CDR3 is TGTGCCAGCAGTTCCCGGGACAGGGGCTACAATGAGCAGTTCTTC.

J is TRBJ2-3 and V is TRBV29-1; 10 nucleotides match TRBD2. Trimming took 2 bases from V and 8 from J; bases not matched to a gene: 13. The CDR3 is 16 residues long. CDR1 is SQVTM and CDR2 is ANQGSEA in the germline V gene. CDR3 loop: CSVELPSGRELGTQYF. The CDR3 DNA follows: TGCAGCGTTGAACTTCCTAGCGGGAGAGAGCTTGGTACGCAGTATTTT.

V usage is TRBV6-1 and J usage is TRBJ1-5; no definite D call. The CDR3 spans 15 residues. Trimming shortened V by 3 bases and J by 1 base, and 10 bases separated the two germline ends. Germline V CDR1 and CDR2: MNHNS, SASEGT. The CDR3 DNA reads TGTGCCAGCAGTGAGCGGCAGCCGAGCAATCAGCCCCAGCATTTT. Protein product: CASSERQPSNQPQHF.

The CDR3 loop reads CASSPQVGSSYNEQFF. The CDR3 region has the DNA TGTGCCAGCAGCCCCCAGGTGGGGAGCTCCTACAATGAGCAGTTCTTC. The genes are TRBV27 and TRBJ2-1, with a tentative D call TRBD2 (5 bases). The germline V and J ends were trimmed by 6 bases and 0 bases, with 15 bases remaining between them. The CDR3 is made up of 16 amino acids. In germline, CDR1 is MNHEY, CDR2 SMNVEV (reference sequence).

The chain joins TRBV27 to TRBJ1-4; D unresolved. Germline V gene sequence: CDR1 MNHEY, CDR2 SMNVEV (reference sequence). The V end lost 3 bases, the J end lost 4 bases, and 6 bases lay between the germline ends. This CDR3 region has 13 residues. CDR3 sequence reads: CASSFPLNEKLFF. CDR3 nucleotides: TGTGCCAGCAGTTTTCCCCTTAATGAAAAACTGTTTTTT.

V and J are TRBV7-2 and TRBJ2-1, with TRBD2 as a possible D gene (6 bases). This CDR3 spans 16 amino acids. V was cut by 0 bases and J by 6 bases, with 15 bases left in between. Germline values: CDR1 SGHTA, CDR2 FQGNSA. The CDR3 here is CASSLAGGSNGNEQFF. The CDR3 DNA follows: TGTGCCAGCAGCTTAGCGGGGGGAAGTAACGGCAATGAGCAGTTCTTC.

The chain links TRBV28 to TRBJ2-7, with TRBD2 identical over 10 bases. CDR3 length equals 15 residues. Per germline, CDR1 MDHEN and CDR2 SYDVKM. The ends lost 4 bases at V and 0 bases at J; junction bases unmatched: 3. The CDR3 loop reads CASSSPSGSSYEQYF. The CDR3 DNA is TGTGCCAGCAGTTCCCCTAGCGGGAGCTCCTACGAGCAGTACTTC.

The chain is built from TRBV27 and TRBJ1-4; D possibly corresponds to TRBD1 (5 bases). Per germline, CDR1 MNHEY and CDR2 SMNVEV (reference sequence). The CDR3 runs 14 residues. V lost 5 bases and J 11 bases, leaving 18 bases between the germline ends. The DNA of the CDR3 is TGTGCCAGCAGTCCGACTGGGGGAGAAGACAAACTGTTTTTT. Its protein product is CASSPTGGEDKLFF. The variable domain in full, with the rest retrieved from reference TRBV27 and TRBJ1-4, is EAQVTQNPRYLITVTGKKLTVTCSQNMNHEYMSWYRQDPGLGLRQIYYSMNVEVTDKGDVPEGYKVSRKEKRNFPLILESPSPNQTSLYFCASSPTGGEDKLFFGSGTQLSVL.

V usage is TRBV27 and J usage is TRBJ1-1; 7 nucleotides match TRBD1. V shed 0 bases, J shed 4 bases, and the junction held 5 bases outside the gene matches. Germline loops: CDR1 MNHEY, CDR2 SMNVEV (reference sequence). The CDR3 covers 15 residues. The CDR3 DNA is TGTGCCAGCAGTTTATCCGGGCCAGGGGGCACTGAAGCTTTCTTT. It yields the protein CASSLSGPGGTEAFF.

The rearrangement links TRBV15 to TRBJ2-1; no reliable D call. Germline-derived CDR1 and CDR2 are LNHNV and YYDKDF (reference sequence). The V end lost 0 bases, the J end lost 6 bases, and 12 bases lay between the germline ends. The CDR3 totals 15 residues. In nucleotides, the CDR3 is TGTGCCACCAGCAGAGATCAAAGTTACAGCAATGAGCAGTTCTTC. This codes for CATSRDQSYSNEQFF.

CDR3 DNA sequence: TGTGCCAGCAGCCTAAGGACAGGTTCCTACGAGCAGTACTTC. The encoded protein is CASSLRTGSYEQYF. The rearrangement uses TRBV7-2 and TRBJ2-5; TRBD1 agrees at 7 bases. With the DNA end fitting TRBJ2-7 better, the J assignment may be wrong. The germline V gene has CDR1 SGHTA and CDR2 FQGNSA. The CDR3 has 14 amino acids.

The rearrangement joins TRBV29-1 to TRBJ2-1, with 9 bases lining up with TRBD1. V trimming: 4 bases; J trimming: 7 bases; junction bases outside the gene matches: 2. This CDR3 has 12 amino acids. Germline values: CDR1 SQVTM, CDR2 ANQGSEA. The CDR3 coding sequence is TGCAGCGTTGGACAGGGGGGAAATGAGCAGTTCTTC. Translated: CSVGQGGNEQFF.

V gene TRBV6-1 combines with J gene TRBJ2-7; D perhaps matches TRBD1 (5 bases). V was shortened by 1 base and J by 3 bases, with 10 bases between the two germline ends. This CDR3 is built from 14 residues. Germline values: CDR1 MNHNS, CDR2 SASEGT. This CDR3 is CASSEDGRDYEQYF. DNA of the CDR3: TGTGCCAGCAGTGAAGACGGCAGGGACTACGAGCAGTACTTC.

This chain uses TRBV5-1 with TRBJ1-1; 11 bases agree with TRBD1. Germline CDR1 SGHRS, CDR2 YFSETQ. With V trimmed by 4 bases and J by 1 base, 0 bases remained unmatched. The CDR3 spans 14 residues. As DNA, the CDR3 is TGCGCCAGCAGCGGGACAGGGGGGAACACTGAAGCTTTCTTT. It translates to CASSGTGGNTEAFF.

J is TRBJ1-2 and V is TRBV5-1; D might be TRBD1 (6 bases). The ends were cut back, 6 bases at V and 8 bases at J, with 20 bases in the middle. The CDR3 is made up of 14 amino acids. Germline CDR1 is SGHRS and CDR2 is YFSETQ. As DNA, the CDR3 is TGCGCCAGCATTATGGCCCTTACAGGGCGCGGCTACACCTTC. This encodes CASIMALTGRGYTF.

CDR3 in DNA: TGTGCCAGCAGTACGACAGGGACCCCCGGGGAGCTGTTTTTT. It is translated as CASSTTGTPGELFF. The J gene is TRBJ2-2, the V gene TRBV2; TRBD1 agrees at 7 bases. Trimming cost V 5 bases and J 6 bases; bases outside gene matches: 6. Germline CDR1 and CDR2: SNHLY and FYNNEI. The length of the CDR3 is 14 residues.

This clone appeared a few times. The rearrangement uses TRBV4-3 and TRBJ1-3; tentatively, D is TRBD1 (5 bases). V was clipped by 1 base and J by 2 bases, with 9 bases between them. This CDR3 region has 15 residues. CDR1 is LGHNA, CDR2 YSLEER, per germline. The CDR3 sequence is CASSQVGGAGNTIYF. CDR3 sequence (DNA): TGCGCCAGCAGCCAAGTGGGGGGGGCTGGAAACACCATATATTTT.

The CDR3 DNA reads as TGTGCCAGCAGCTTAGGACTAGCGGGAGCTATAAATGAGCAGTTCTTC. The encoded protein is CASSLGLAGAINEQFF. The V gene is TRBV11-2, the J gene TRBJ2-1; 12 bases align to TRBD2. The CDR3 covers 16 residues. V lost 1 base to trimming and J lost 7 bases; unmatched junction nucleotides: 5. Germline V CDR1 and CDR2: SGHAT, FQNNGV. Combining the CDR3 with reference TRBV11-2 and TRBJ2-1 gives the whole variable domain EAGVAQSPRYKIIEKRQSVAFWCNPISGHATLYWYQQILGQGPKLLIQFQNNGVVDDSQLPKDRFSAERLKGVDSTLKIQPAKLEDSAVYLCASSLGLAGAINEQFFGPGTRLTVL.

The J gene is TRBJ2-7, the V gene TRBV28, with 9 bases matching TRBD1. Trimming removed 6 bases from V and 2 bases from J; junction bases left unmatched: 11. Germline V gene lookup returns CDR1 MDHEN and CDR2 SYDVKM. The CDR3 totals 16 residues. The CDR3 region is CASSRNPGQGAYEQYF. The CDR3 nucleotides are TGTGCCAGCAGCAGAAATCCGGGACAGGGAGCCTACGAGCAGTACTTC.

V gene TRBV9 combines with J gene TRBJ2-1; 9 nucleotides align to TRBD1. The CDR3 consists of 14 residues. Germline lookup yields CDR1 SGDLS and CDR2 YYNGEE. V was clipped by 3 bases and J by 3 bases; unmatched bases: 1. DNA of the CDR3: TGTGCCAGCAGCGCGGGACAGGGCTACAATGAGCAGTTCTTC. Translating it yields CASSAGQGYNEQFF. Filled out from reference TRBV9 and TRBJ2-1, the complete variable domain reads DSGVTQTPKHLITATGQRVTLRCSPRSGDLSVYWYQQSLDQGLQFLIQYYNGEERAKGNILERFSAQQFPDLHSELNLSSLELGDSALYFCASSAGQGYNEQFFGPGTRLTVL.

V and J are TRBV28 and TRBJ2-7; a weak D match, TRBD1 (5 bases). CDR1 is MDHEN and CDR2 is SYDVKM in the germline V gene. The CDR3 is 10 residues long. V lost 8 bases and J lost 9, with 11 bases in between. The CDR3 reads CASGASVQYF. In DNA form, the CDR3 reads TGTGCCAGCGGGGCGTCGGTGCAGTACTTC.

The genes are TRBV18 and TRBJ2-3; 11 nucleotides line up with TRBD1. This CDR3 comprises 15 residues. The V and J ends lost 6 bases and 5 bases, in that order; junction bases with no gene match: 7. Germline CDR1 reads KGHSH; CDR2 reads LQKENI. The CDR3 spells CASSTRDRGEDTQYF. In nucleotides, the CDR3 is TGTGCCAGCTCGACTCGGGACAGGGGGGAAGATACGCAGTATTTT.

This clone was seen a few times. This sequence joins TRBV29-1 and TRBJ2-4, with TRBD1 identical over 7 bases. V lost 4 bases and J lost 6; bases outside the gene matches: 6. The length of the CDR3 is 13 residues. CDR1 and CDR2 from the germline V gene are SQVTM and ANQGSEA. Here the CDR3 reads CSVGTGQSNIQYF. CDR3 nucleotides: TGCAGCGTTGGGACGGGACAGTCAAACATTCAGTACTTC. Supplemented by reference TRBV29-1 and TRBJ2-4, the full variable domain reads SAVISQKPSRDICQRGTSLTIQCQVDSQVTMMFWYRQQPGQSLTLIATANQGSEATYESGFVIDKFPISRPNLTFSTLTVSNMSPEDSSIYLCSVGTGQSNIQYFGAGTRLSVL.